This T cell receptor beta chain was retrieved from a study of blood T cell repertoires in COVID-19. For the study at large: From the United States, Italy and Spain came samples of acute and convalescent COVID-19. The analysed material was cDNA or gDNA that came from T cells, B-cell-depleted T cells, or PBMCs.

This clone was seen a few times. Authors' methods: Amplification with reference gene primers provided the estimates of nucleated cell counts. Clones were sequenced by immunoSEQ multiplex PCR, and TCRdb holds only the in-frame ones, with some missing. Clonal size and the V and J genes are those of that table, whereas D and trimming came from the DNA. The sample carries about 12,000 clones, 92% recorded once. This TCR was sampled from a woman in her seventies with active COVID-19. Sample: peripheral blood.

This chain's CDR3 is CASSQAGQPQHF. Written as DNA, the CDR3 is TGCGCCAGCAGCCAAGCCGGTCAGCCCCAGCATTTT. V is TRBV4-1 and J is TRBJ1-5; D remains ambiguous. CDR1 and CDR2 (germline): MGHRA, YSYEKL. V lost 1 base to trimming and J lost 6 bases, with 4 bases between them. The CDR3 runs 12 residues.